These T cell receptor beta chains were read from a single sample in a study of response to subunit inactivated influenza vaccine. One entry per CDR3 protein, called by TCRdb with MiXCR from the RT-PCR reads. The table has 800,000 or so distinct CDR3 sequences, around 20% seen once; the top ten hold roughly 10%. The sample here was PBMCs from blood, taken 5 days after vaccination. The receptors come from a man aged 45-60 years who received an inactivated influenza vaccine. CDR3s include the opening cysteine and the closing phenylalanine or tryptophan. Each record gives: clone size, D gene, J gene, CDR3 length, V gene, CDR3 DNA, CDR3 protein. A D gene is named only where the DNA matches it firmly. Clone size is not always given. Where it is, it says once, few, many or a class for expanded clones.

.	TRBD1	TRBJ2-7	15	TRBV7-2	TGTGCCAGCAGCTTAACAACAGGGGGCAGGTACGAGCAGTACTTC	CASSLTTGGRYEQYF
few	.	TRBJ1-2	13	TRBV5-6	TGTGCCAGCAGCTTGGCAGCGGTCTATGGCTACACCTTC	CASSLAAVYGYTF
.	.	TRBJ2-5	16	TRBV5-1	TGCGCCAGCAGCTTCCTGGGACACTCATCGGGGGAGACCCAGTACTTC	CASSFLGHSSGETQYF
.	TRBD2	TRBJ2-7	14	TRBV20-1	TGCAGTGCTAGGGTCCCCAGCGGGAGAAACGAGCAGTACTTC	CSARVPSGRNEQYF
.	.	TRBJ1-5	15	TRBV19	TGTGCCAGTAGTATAGGGGAGATTAGCAATCAGCCCCAGCATTTT	CASSIGEISNQPQHF
.	TRBD2	TRBJ2-2	15	TRBV20-1	TGCAGTGCCCCAGGGACTAGCGGGGCTCCCGGGGAGCTGTTTTTT	CSAPGTSGAPGELFF
.	TRBD2	TRBJ2-7	17	TRBV12-3/TRBV12-4	TGTGCCAGCAGTTTAACGGCGGGAGGCAGGCACTCCTACGAGCAGTACTTC	CASSLTAGGRHSYEQYF
.	.	TRBJ2-5	16	TRBV20-1	TGCAGTGCTAGATCCAGCCGGGCAGAGGACCAAGAGACCCAGTACTTC	CSARSSRAEDQETQYF
few	.	TRBJ1-1	15	TRBV6-5	TGTGCCAGCAGATACCTCTGGGACATTAGTTCTGAAGCTTTCTTT	CASRYLWDISSEAFF
many	TRBD1	TRBJ1-6	14	TRBV12-3/TRBV12-4	TGTGCCAGCAGCTTAGGACAGGGAAATTCACCCCTCCACTTT	CASSLGQGNSPLHF
few	.	TRBJ2-7	15	TRBV18	TGTGCCAGCTCACCCCGGGACACCAGTATTGGGGAGCAGTACTTC	CASSPRDTSIGEQYF
.	.	TRBJ1-2	13	TRBV12-3/TRBV12-4	TGTGCCAGCAGTGGGACGGAGAAGTATGGCTACACCTTC	CASSGTEKYGYTF
.	TRBD1	TRBJ2-3	17	TRBV28	TGTGCCAGCAGTTGGGGGAGGACAGGGGATAGCACAGATACGCAGTATTTT	CASSWGRTGDSTDTQYF
few	.	TRBJ1-5	15	TRBV6-5	TGTGCCAGCAGTTACCGGCAGGGGAACAATCAGCCCCAGCATTTT	CASSYRQGNNQPQHF
.	TRBD2	TRBJ2-4	17	TRBV4-2	TGTGCCAGCAGCCAAGTGACGGGGGGGGTAGCCAAAAACATTCAGTACTTC	CASSQVTGGVAKNIQYF
.	TRBD1	TRBJ1-6	16	TRBV18	TGTGCCAGCTCGGACATGGGACAGGGGGCTAAGTCACCCCTCCACTTT	CASSDMGQGAKSPLHF
.	.	TRBJ1-1	16	TRBV20-1	TGCAGTGCTAGAGAGGAGGGTCCCACAATGAACACTGAAGCTTTCTTT	CSAREEGPTMNTEAFF
few	.	TRBJ2-3	12	TRBV9	TGTGCCAGCAGCGTATATCAGAGTCCCCAGTATTTT	CASSVYQSPQYF
few	TRBD2	TRBJ2-3	18	TRBV11-2	TGTGCCAGCAGCTTAGGGACTAGCGGGAGGAAGGGGAAAGATACGCAGTATTTT	CASSLGTSGRKGKDTQYF
few	.	TRBJ2-6	16	TRBV7-9	TGTGCCAGCAGCTTGACCGGGGGAACTGGGGCCAACGTCCTGACTTTC	CASSLTGGTGANVLTF
.	TRBD2	TRBJ2-5	15	TRBV4-2	TGTGCCAGCAGCCTAAATAGCGGGGGGGGAGAGACCCAGTACTTC	CASSLNSGGGETQYF
few	.	TRBJ2-5	13	TRBV18	TGTGCCAGCTCACCACCGAACCAAGAGACCCAGTACTTC	CASSPPNQETQYF
few	TRBD1	TRBJ2-2	17	TRBV4-3	TGCGCCAGCAGCCAAGAGCCGGGACAGGGGGCTAACGGGGAGCTGTTTTTT	CASSQEPGQGANGELFF
.	.	TRBJ1-5	13	TRBV20-1	TGCAGTGCTAGAGATATAGGCGATCAGCCCCAGCATTTT	CSARDIGDQPQHF
.	.	TRBJ2-7	13	TRBV6-6	TGTGCCTGTGCCTTTTTGCGGTACTACGAGCAGTACTTC	CACAFLRYYEQYF
.	.	TRBJ2-5	15	TRBV11-2	TGTGCCAGCAGCTTTGTTCCGGGTACTCAAGAGACCCAGTACTTC	CASSFVPGTQETQYF
.	.	TRBJ2-3	12	TRBV14	TGTGCCAGCAGCCAAGACCTTTATACGCAGTATTTT	CASSQDLYTQYF
.	.	TRBJ2-5	13	TRBV28	TGTGCCAGCACCATAGGGGGGAAAGAGACCCAGTACTTC	CASTIGGKETQYF
few	TRBD2	TRBJ2-1	15	TRBV12-3/TRBV12-4	TGCGCCAGCAGCCGCACTAGCGGGGTTTACAATGAGCAGTTCTTC	CASSRTSGVYNEQFF
.	TRBD2	TRBJ2-3	15	TRBV12-3/TRBV12-4	TGTGCCAGCAGCCCGGGGGGGCCCCGCACAGATACGCAGTATTTT	CASSPGGPRTDTQYF
many	.	TRBJ2-7	13	TRBV5-1	TGCGCCAGCAGCCTGGAACAGTCCTACGAGCAGTACTTC	CASSLEQSYEQYF
.	.	TRBJ2-5	13	TRBV5-1	TGCGCCAGCAGCATTGGGACTGTGGAGACCCAGTACTTC	CASSIGTVETQYF
few	.	TRBJ2-1	16	TRBV7-9	TGTGCCAGCAGCTTGATAGGGGTTTTCCCTTACAATGAGCAGTTCTTC	CASSLIGVFPYNEQFF
few	TRBD1	TRBJ1-2	16	TRBV7-9	TGTGCCAGCAGCATCGAGGGACAGGGTGGAGGCTATGGCTACACCTTC	CASSIEGQGGGYGYTF
.	.	TRBJ2-7	12	TRBV20-1	TGCAGTGCTAGACTCGTGGCAGGGTTGAAGTACTTC	CSARLVAGLKYF
.	.	TRBJ1-1	13	TRBV5-1	TGCGCCAGCAGCTTGGCGGTGGGCACTGAAGCTTTCTTT	CASSLAVGTEAFF
few	TRBD1	TRBJ1-2	17	TRBV7-9	TGTGCCAGCAGCAATACTCACCGGGACAGGGCTGTCTATGGCTACACCTTC	CASSNTHRDRAVYGYTF
.	.	TRBJ1-1	12	TRBV7-9	TGTGCCAGCAGCTCGGGACACGTCAGCGCTTTCTTT	CASSSGHVSAFF
few	.	TRBJ2-6	15	TRBV29-1	TGCAGCGTTCGGGACTCCAGATCTGGGGCCAACGTCCTGACTTTC	CSVRDSRSGANVLTF
.	.	TRBJ2-1	16	TRBV21-1	TGTGCCAGCAGCAAAGTCAGCGGGGGGCAGCTAAATGAGCAGTTCTTC	CASSKVSGGQLNEQFF